This T cell receptor beta chain stems from a study of blood T cell repertoires in COVID-19. This CDR3 contains 16 residues. J lost 4 bases, V lost 6 bases, and 13 bases had no gene match. Germline assignment: CDR1 ENHRY and CDR2 SYGVKD. As originally analysed: Amplification with reference gene primers provided the estimates of nucleated cell counts. Sequenced by immunoSEQ multiplex PCR; TCRdb stores in-frame clones only, minus some. That table furnishes V, J and clone size, whereas the DNA furnished D and trimming. The repertoire consists of approximately 180,000 clones, with about 81% occurring once and the leading ten covering more than 7.5%.

The sequencing sample was made of peripheral blood. This chain joins TRBV10-3 and TRBJ1-2, with 8 bases fitting TRBD1. This TCR came from a woman aged 70-85 years with acute or convalescent COVID-19. The CDR3 sequence: CAISGTGQPTAYGYTF. The CDR3 DNA is TGTGCCATCAGCGGGACAGGTCAACCTACCGCCTATGGCTACACCTTC.